This T cell receptor (beta chain) was sequenced in a study of glioma-infiltrating T cells. Study-level results: Above-expected tissue-blood divergence occurred in all gliomas, most in low-grade ones.

As to this clonotype: The antigen remains unidentified. Sequence at one end of the junction differs from germline and may be a read error.

The iRepertoire nested amplicon-rescue multiplex PCR amplified TCR alpha and beta CDR3s from RNA. In TCRdb, the multiplex PCR reads were re-called with MiXCR into one record per CDR3 protein. The data show under 200,000 distinct CDR3 sequences, around 42% seen once. This CDR3 is 14 amino acids long. CDR1 is ENHRY, CDR2 SYGVKD, per germline. The chain couples TRBV10-3 to TRBJ2-5; TRBD1 matches 11 bases. Sequencing used glioma tissue, nonneoplastic brain tissue, or PBMCs (not recorded which). The receptor was derived from a human donor with low-grade glioma or glioblastoma, undergoing nonglioma brain surgery, or in good health (not recorded which). The CDR3 DNA reads as TGTGCCATCAGTGGGACAGGGGGCACTGAGACCCAGCACTTC. Residues: CAISGTGGTETQHF.